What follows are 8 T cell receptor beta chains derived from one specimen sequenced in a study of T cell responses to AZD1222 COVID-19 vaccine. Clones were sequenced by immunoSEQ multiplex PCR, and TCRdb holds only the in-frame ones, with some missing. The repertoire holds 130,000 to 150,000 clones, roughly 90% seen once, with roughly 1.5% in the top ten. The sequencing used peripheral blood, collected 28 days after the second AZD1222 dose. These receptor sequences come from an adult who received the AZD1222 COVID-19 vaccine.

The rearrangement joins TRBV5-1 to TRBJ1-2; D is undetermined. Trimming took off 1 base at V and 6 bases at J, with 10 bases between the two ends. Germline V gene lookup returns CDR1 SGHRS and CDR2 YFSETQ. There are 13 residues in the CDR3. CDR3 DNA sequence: TGCGCCAGCAGCTTGAGCCTGTCGGATGGCTACACCTTC. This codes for CASSLSLSDGYTF. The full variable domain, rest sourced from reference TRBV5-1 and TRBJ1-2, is KAGVTQTPRYLIKTRGQQVTLSCSPISGHRSVSWYQQTPGQGLQFLFEYFSETQRNKGNFPGRFSGRQFSNSRSEMNVSTLELGDSALYLCASSLSLSDGYTFGSGTRLTVV.

The CDR3 region is CASSIWDRGLDYTQYF. The CDR3 nucleotides read TGTGCCAGCAGCATATGGGACAGGGGGCTTGATTATACGCAGTATTTT. The chain employs TRBV11-3 and TRBJ2-3; TRBD1 aligns across 12 bases. V trimming: 5 bases; J trimming: 7 bases; junction bases outside the gene matches: 10. From germline, CDR1 is SGHNT and CDR2 YENEEA. The CDR3 sequence is 16 residues long.

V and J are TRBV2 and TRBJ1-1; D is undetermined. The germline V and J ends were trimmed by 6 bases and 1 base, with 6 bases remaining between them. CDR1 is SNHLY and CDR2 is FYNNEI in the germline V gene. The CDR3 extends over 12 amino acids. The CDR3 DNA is TGTGCCAGCAGCCCCGGGAACACTGAAGCTTTCTTT. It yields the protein CASSPGNTEAFF.

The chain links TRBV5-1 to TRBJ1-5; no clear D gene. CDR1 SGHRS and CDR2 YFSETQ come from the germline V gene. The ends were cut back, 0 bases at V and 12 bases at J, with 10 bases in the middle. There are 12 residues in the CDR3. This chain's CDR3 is CASSLDGLLQHF. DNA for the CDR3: TGCGCCAGCAGCTTGGATGGGTTACTCCAGCATTTT. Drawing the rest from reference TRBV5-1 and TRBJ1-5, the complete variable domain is KAGVTQTPRYLIKTRGQQVTLSCSPISGHRSVSWYQQTPGQGLQFLFEYFSETQRNKGNFPGRFSGRQFSNSRSEMNVSTLELGDSALYLCASSLDGLLQHFGDGTRLSIL.

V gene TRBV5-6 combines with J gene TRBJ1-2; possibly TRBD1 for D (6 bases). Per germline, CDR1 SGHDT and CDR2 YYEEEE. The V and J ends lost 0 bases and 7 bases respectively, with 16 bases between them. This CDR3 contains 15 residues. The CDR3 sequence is CASSLVEVTGAGYTF. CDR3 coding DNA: TGTGCCAGCAGCTTGGTGGAAGTGACAGGAGCTGGCTACACCTTC.

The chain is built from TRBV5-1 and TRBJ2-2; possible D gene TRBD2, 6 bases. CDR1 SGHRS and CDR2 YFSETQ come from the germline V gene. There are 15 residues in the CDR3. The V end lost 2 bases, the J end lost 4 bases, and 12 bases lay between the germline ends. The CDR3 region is CASSLRELSTGELFF. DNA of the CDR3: TGCGCCAGCAGCTTACGGGAGCTGAGCACCGGGGAGCTGTTTTTT.

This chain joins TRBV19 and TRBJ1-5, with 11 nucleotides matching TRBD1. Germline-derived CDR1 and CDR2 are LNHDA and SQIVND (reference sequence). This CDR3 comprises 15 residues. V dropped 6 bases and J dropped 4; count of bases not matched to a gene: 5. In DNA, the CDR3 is TGTGCCAGTAGACTAGGGACAGGGGGGAATCAGCCCCAGCATTTT. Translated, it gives CASRLGTGGNQPQHF.

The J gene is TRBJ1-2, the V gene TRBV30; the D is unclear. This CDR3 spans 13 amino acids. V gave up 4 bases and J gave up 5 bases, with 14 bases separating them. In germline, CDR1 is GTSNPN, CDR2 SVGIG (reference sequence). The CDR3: CAWKAAHRYGYTF. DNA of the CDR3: TGTGCCTGGAAGGCAGCACACCGGTATGGCTACACCTTC.